This TCR beta chain emerged from a study of early T cells in non-severe SARS-CoV-2 infection. The length of the CDR3 is 14 residues. Germline CDR1 reads SGHVS; CDR2 reads FNYEAQ. Trimming cost V 5 bases and J 2 bases, with 12 bases left between them. Individual cDNA molecules received unique molecular identifiers during library preparation. From the 5' RACE reads, TCRdb called clonotypes with MiXCR, one entry per CDR3 protein. The data hold 70,000 to 90,000 distinct CDR3 sequences, with around 15% observed a single time. This clonotype was picked up a small number of times. Material: whole blood. The gene calls are TRBV7-6 and TRBJ1-1, with a tentative D call TRBD1 (5 bases). The clonotype was recovered from an adult who was a healthcare worker with PCR-confirmed SARS-CoV-2 infection or an uninfected control (not recorded which). The CDR3 region is CASSARQLNTEAFF. The CDR3 nucleotides are TGTGCCAGCAGCGCCCGACAGCTTAACACTGAAGCTTTCTTT.